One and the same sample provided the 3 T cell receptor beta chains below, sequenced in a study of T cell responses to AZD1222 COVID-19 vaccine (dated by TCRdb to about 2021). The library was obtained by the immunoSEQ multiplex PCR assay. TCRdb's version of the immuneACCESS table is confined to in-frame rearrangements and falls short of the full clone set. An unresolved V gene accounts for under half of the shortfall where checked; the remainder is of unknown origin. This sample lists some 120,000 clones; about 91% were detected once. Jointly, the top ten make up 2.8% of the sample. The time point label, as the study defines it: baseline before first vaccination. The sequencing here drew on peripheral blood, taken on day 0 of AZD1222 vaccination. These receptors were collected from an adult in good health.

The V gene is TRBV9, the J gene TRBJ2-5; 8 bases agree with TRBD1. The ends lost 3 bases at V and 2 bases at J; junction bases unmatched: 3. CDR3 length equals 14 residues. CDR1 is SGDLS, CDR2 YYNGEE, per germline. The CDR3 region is CASSARQGQETQYF. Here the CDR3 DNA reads TGTGCCAGCAGCGCCCGACAGGGGCAAGAGACCCAGTACTTC.

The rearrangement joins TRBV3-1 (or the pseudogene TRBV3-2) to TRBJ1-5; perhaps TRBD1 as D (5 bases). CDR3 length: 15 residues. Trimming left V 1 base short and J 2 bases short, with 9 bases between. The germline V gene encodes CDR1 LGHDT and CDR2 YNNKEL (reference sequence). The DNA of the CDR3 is TGTGCCAGCAGCCAAGGGGGGATGGGCAATCAGCCCCAGCATTTT. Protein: CASSQGGMGNQPQHF.

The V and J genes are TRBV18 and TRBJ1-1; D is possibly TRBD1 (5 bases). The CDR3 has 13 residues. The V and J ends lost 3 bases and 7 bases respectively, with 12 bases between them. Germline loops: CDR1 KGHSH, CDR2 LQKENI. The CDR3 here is CASSPATGVEAFF. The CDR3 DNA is TGTGCCAGCTCACCTGCGACGGGGGTTGAAGCTTTCTTT.